This T cell receptor beta chain stems from a study of blood T cell repertoires in COVID-19. Study context: Material from acute and convalescent COVID-19 was sourced from the United States, Italy and Spain. Sample material is recorded as cDNA or gDNA derived from T cells, B-cell-depleted T cells, or PBMCs.

Original processing notes: Nucleated cell counts were estimated from reference gene primer amplification. Method: immunoSEQ multiplex PCR; TCRdb's copy keeps in-frame clones and lacks some. The V and J calls and clone size come from that table; D and trimming were worked out from the DNA. The profile shows under 250,000 clones, roughly 84% of them singletons. Trimming stripped 0 bases from V and 5 bases from J, with 9 bases between. The CDR3 is made up of 14 amino acids. Germline V gene sequence: CDR1 SGHRS, CDR2 YFSETQ. The clonotype originates from a woman in her thirties or forties who had recovered from COVID-19. The V and J genes are TRBV5-1 and TRBJ1-5, with no clear D. The sequenced material came from peripheral blood. CDR3 sequence reads: CASSLAPFDQPQHF. The CDR3 coding sequence is TGCGCCAGCAGCTTGGCCCCATTTGATCAGCCCCAGCATTTT.